Shown below are 20 T cell receptor beta chains from a single sample sequenced in a study of T-cell reconstitution after alpha-beta-depleted transplantation in children. Molecular barcoding with unique molecular identifiers was used for the TCRbeta library. TCRdb analysed the PCR reads with MiXCR anew, one entry per CDR3 protein. The sample has approximately 510,000 distinct CDR3 sequences, around 20% seen once. Sequencing used PBMCs from the stem cell graft donor, obtained from the stem cell graft. Receptors were obtained from a human donor who donated a stem cell graft to a child with acute lymphoblastic leukemia.

The gene calls are TRBV3-1 and TRBJ2-3, with 7 bases that match TRBD2. Germline V lookup: CDR1 LGHDT, CDR2 YNNKEL (reference sequence). The CDR3 is 17 residues long. V dropped 0 bases and J dropped 5; count of bases not matched to a gene: 11. CDR3 sequence reads: CASSQDRRGGSQDTQYF. Written as DNA, the CDR3 is TGTGCCAGCAGCCAAGATCGGAGAGGCGGGAGTCAAGATACGCAGTATTTT.

The chain carries TRBV23-1 and TRBJ2-5; either TRBD1 or TRBD2 may supply D (5 bases each). TRBV23-1 is placed among ORFs of uncertain function. With 0 bases removed from V and 12 bases from J, the gap between germline ends came to 8 bases. The CDR3 has 11 residues. CDR3 in DNA: TGCGCCAGCAGTCAATCGGGGCGGGAGTACTTC. Encoded protein: CASSQSGREYF.

V gene TRBV5-6 combines with J gene TRBJ1-2; D is undetermined. Trimming stripped 4 bases from V and 8 bases from J, with 15 bases between. CDR1 is SGHDT, CDR2 YYEEEE, per germline. This CDR3 region has 13 residues. In DNA, the CDR3 is TGTGCCAGCAGCCCGATGGGAGGGCGCGGCTACACCTTC. Amino acids: CASSPMGGRGYTF.

The chain has TRBV12-3 or TRBV12-4 and TRBJ2-2, with 9 nucleotides matching TRBD2. J was trimmed by 6 bases and V by 6 bases; bases with no gene match: 5. The length of the CDR3 is 14 residues. For the CDR3, the DNA is TGTGCCAGCAGGACTAGCGGAGCCTCCGGGGAGCTGTTTTTT. This translates into CASRTSGASGELFF.

This clonotype was counted a few times. The V and J genes are TRBV12-3 or TRBV12-4 and TRBJ2-3; D perhaps matches TRBD2 (5 bases). Trimming removed 4 bases at V and 5 bases at J, with 16 bases between. The CDR3 has 15 residues. The CDR3 reads CASSYQRAVGDTQYF. CDR3 DNA: TGTGCCAGCAGTTATCAGAGGGCCGTTGGAGATACGCAGTATTTT.

The J gene is TRBJ2-1, the V gene TRBV19; D unclear. Germline CDR1 and CDR2: LNHDA and SQIVND (reference sequence). The CDR3 spans 13 residues. V lost 1 base and J lost 7, with 8 bases in between. The CDR3 DNA is TGTGCCAGTAGTATAGGGTCCCTGAATGAGCAGTTCTTC. Translated, it gives CASSIGSLNEQFF.

The chain is built from TRBV10-3 and TRBJ2-6, with a weak D call TRBD1 (6 bases). CDR3 length: 15 residues. Germline-derived CDR1 and CDR2 are ENHRY and SYGVKD. V gave up 5 bases and J gave up 3 bases, with 11 bases separating them. The chain's CDR3 is CAISPQGFGANVLTF. In DNA form, the CDR3 reads TGTGCCATCAGTCCACAGGGATTTGGGGCCAACGTCCTGACTTTC.

V usage is TRBV6-1 and J usage is TRBJ1-5; D is perhaps TRBD1 (5 bases). Germline values: CDR1 MNHNS, CDR2 SASEGT. The V and J ends lost 2 bases and 6 bases respectively, with 17 bases between them. This CDR3 is built from 16 residues. The CDR3 nucleotides read TGTGCCAGCAGTGAATGGGGGTCATTCCCCCGTCAGCCCCAGCATTTT. This sequence encodes CASSEWGSFPRQPQHF.

V is TRBV7-9 and J is TRBJ2-1; 8 positions match TRBD1. V was clipped by 5 bases and J by 8 bases; unmatched bases: 5. This CDR3 is 13 amino acids long. CDR1 SEHNR and CDR2 FQNEAQ come from the germline V gene (reference sequence). In DNA, the CDR3 is TGTGCCAGCAGCCAAGACAGGGGCCATGAGCAGTTCTTC. Translated, it gives CASSQDRGHEQFF. Based on the CDR3 plus reference TRBV7-9 and TRBJ2-1, the full variable domain is DTGVSQNPRHKITKRGQNVTFRCDPISEHNRLYWYRQTLGQGPEFLTYFQNEAQLEKSRLLSDRFSAERPKGSFSTLEIQRTEQGDSAMYLCASSQDRGHEQFFGPGTRLTVL.

This chain joins TRBV20-1 and TRBJ2-5, with TRBD2 identical over 16 bases. CDR1 and CDR2 (germline): DFQATT, SNEGSKA (reference sequence). This CDR3 contains 18 residues. The V and J ends lost 0 bases and 5 bases, in that order; junction bases with no gene match: 9. Here the CDR3 reads CSARDRGLAGGPVETQYF. Here the CDR3 DNA reads TGCAGTGCTAGAGATCGGGGACTAGCGGGAGGGCCAGTGGAGACCCAGTACTTC.

The chain is built from TRBV6-1 and TRBJ2-7; D ambiguous. This CDR3 has 13 amino acids. Germline V gene data show CDR1 as MNHNS and CDR2 as SASEGT. Trimming shortened V by 6 bases and J by 4 bases, and 13 bases separated the two germline ends. CDR3 sequence (DNA): TGTGCCAGCAGGCCCGCGACGTTGTACGAGCAGTACTTC. This translates into CASRPATLYEQYF.

The rearrangement links TRBV24-1 to TRBJ2-1, with D maybe TRBD2 (5 bases). The CDR3 covers 13 residues. Per germline, CDR1 KGHDR and CDR2 SFDVKD. V gave up 2 bases and J gave up 7 bases, with 8 bases separating them. CDR3: CATSDSDWNEQFF. The CDR3 DNA is TGTGCCACCAGTGATTCGGACTGGAATGAGCAGTTCTTC.

This clonotype was seen only a few times. This chain joins TRBV2 and TRBJ2-7; maybe TRBD2 (5 bases). The V gene lost 2 bases and the J gene lost 4 bases, with 12 bases spanning the gap. This CDR3 region has 14 residues. Germline V gene lookup returns CDR1 SNHLY and CDR2 FYNNEI. CDR3 loop: CASSERGSRYEQYF. The CDR3 DNA reads TGTGCCAGCAGTGAACGTGGGAGTCGGTACGAGCAGTACTTC.

This clonotype was detected many times. The chain couples TRBV18 to TRBJ2-1, with D possibly matching TRBD1 (6 bases). The V and J ends lost 4 bases and 0 bases respectively, with 13 bases between them. Germline V gene data show CDR1 as KGHSH and CDR2 as LQKENI. This CDR3 has 16 amino acids. The DNA of the CDR3 is TGTGCCAGCTCACAAGTAACAGGGAGCTCCTACAATGAGCAGTTCTTC. It yields the protein CASSQVTGSSYNEQFF.

This clonotype was counted only a few times. J is TRBJ2-7 and V is TRBV7-6; 12 nucleotides align to TRBD1. J gave up 7 bases and V 6 bases, and 13 bases lay outside the gene matches. The CDR3 contains 16 residues. Looked up from germline, CDR1 is SGHVS and CDR2 is FNYEAQ. The CDR3 nucleotides read TGTGCCAGCAGTTCCATGCCGGGACAGGGGGCGAGTGAGCAGTACTTC. It is translated as CASSSMPGQGASEQYF.

This chain uses TRBV5-1 with TRBJ2-5, with unresolved D. Germline values: CDR1 SGHRS, CDR2 YFSETQ. Trimming removed 3 bases at V and 0 bases at J, with 9 bases between. There are 14 residues in the CDR3. The CDR3 DNA is TGCGCCAGCAGCTACACTCAGTACCAAGAGACCCAGTACTTC. Amino acids: CASSYTQYQETQYF.

This clonotype has only a few counts. The genes are TRBV5-5 and TRBJ2-7; D gene ambiguous. The CDR3 extends over 15 amino acids. CDR1 and CDR2 from the germline V gene are SGHKS and YYEKEE (reference sequence). Trimming took off 0 bases at V and 1 base at J, with 11 bases between the two ends. The CDR3 nucleotides read TGTGCCAGCAGCTTGGCCGCAGGCACTTCCTACGAGCAGTACTTC. Translated: CASSLAAGTSYEQYF.

This rearrangement joins TRBV4-1 to TRBJ1-3; D perhaps matches TRBD1 (5 bases). The V gene's germline CDR1 is MGHRA and CDR2 YSYEKL. CDR3 size: 15 residues. Trimming shortened V by 4 bases and J by 0 bases, and 10 bases separated the two germline ends. The CDR3 sequence: CASSRPTDSGNTIYF. The CDR3 DNA reads TGCGCCAGCAGCCGGCCGACAGACTCTGGAAACACCATATATTTT.

This sequence joins TRBV12-3 or TRBV12-4 and TRBJ2-7; 9 positions agree with TRBD1. The CDR3 is 14 residues long. With V trimmed by 7 bases and J by 4 bases, 8 bases remained unmatched. CDR3 loop: CASNRDRASYEQYF. The CDR3 DNA follows: TGTGCCAGCAATCGGGACAGGGCTTCTTACGAGCAGTACTTC.

The chain links TRBV5-1 to TRBJ1-1; weak D call: TRBD1 (5 bases). The CDR3 is made up of 18 amino acids. Trimming pared 3 bases from V and 3 bases from J, leaving 24 bases between. The germline CDR1 and CDR2 sequences are SGHRS and YFSETQ. CDR3 sequence: CASSSGYTGFPGDTEAFF. The CDR3 nucleotides read TGCGCCAGCAGCTCGGGCTATACAGGCTTTCCTGGGGACACTGAAGCTTTCTTT.